This T cell receptor (beta chain) originates from a study of blood T cell repertoires in COVID-19. Overall study: The United States, Italy and Spain supplied acute and convalescent COVID-19 samples. T cells, B-cell-depleted T cells, or PBMCs provided the cDNA or gDNA that served as material.

The repertoire was sequenced with immunoSEQ multiplex PCR; TCRdb's copy has only in-frame clones and lacks some. The table records more than 150,000 clones, about 85% of them present only once. Germline lookup yields CDR1 SNHLY and CDR2 FYNNEI. V was shortened by 5 bases and J by 2 bases, with 13 bases between the two germline ends. This CDR3 has 14 amino acids. The origin of this receptor is a woman in her 70s with acute or convalescent COVID-19. Material for sequencing was peripheral blood. The V gene is TRBV2, the J gene TRBJ2-7; tentative D call: TRBD2 (6 bases). CDR3 amino acids: CASSLLEGTYEQYF. CDR3 in DNA: TGTGCCAGCAGTCTTTTGGAGGGAACCTACGAGCAGTACTTC.